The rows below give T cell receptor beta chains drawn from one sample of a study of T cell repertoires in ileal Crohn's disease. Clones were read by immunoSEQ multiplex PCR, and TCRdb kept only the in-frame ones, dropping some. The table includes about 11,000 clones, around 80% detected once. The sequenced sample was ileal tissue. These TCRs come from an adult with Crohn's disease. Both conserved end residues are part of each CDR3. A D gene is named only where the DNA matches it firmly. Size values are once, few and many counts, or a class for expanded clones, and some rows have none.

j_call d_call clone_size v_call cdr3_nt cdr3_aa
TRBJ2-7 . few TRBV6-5 TGTGCCAGCAGTTACGTCCAGGGTTCTTCCTACGAGCAGTACTTC CASSYVQGSSYEQYF
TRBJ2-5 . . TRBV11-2 TGTGCCAGCAGCTTAGATGGCGAAAGGGGGCAAGAGACCCAGTACTTC CASSLDGERGQETQYF
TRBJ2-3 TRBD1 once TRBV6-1 TGTGCCAGCAGTGCTAGACAGGGGGGAGGCACAGATACGCAGTATTTT CASSARQGGGTDTQYF
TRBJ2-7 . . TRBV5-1 TGCGCCAGCAGCTTGGACAGGGTCTACTACGAGCAGTACTTC CASSLDRVYYEQYF
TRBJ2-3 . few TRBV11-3 TGTGCCAGCAGCTCCCGAACGGGATCTAGCACAGATACGCAGTATTTT CASSSRTGSSTDTQYF
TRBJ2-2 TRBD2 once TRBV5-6 TGTGCCAGCAGCTTGGCAGCGGGGGCGAACACCGGGGAGCTGTTTTTT CASSLAAGANTGELFF
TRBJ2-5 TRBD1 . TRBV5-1 TGCGCCAGCAGCTCGACAGGGAACCAAGAGACCCAGTACTTC CASSSTGNQETQYF
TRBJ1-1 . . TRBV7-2 TGTGCCAGCAGCTTAGGTGTCGGGGGTATGGGGAACACTGAAGCTTTCTTT CASSLGVGGMGNTEAFF
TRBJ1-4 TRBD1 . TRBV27 TGTGCCAGCAGCAACCTGGGACAGGGGGGTGAAAAACTGTTTTTT CASSNLGQGGEKLFF
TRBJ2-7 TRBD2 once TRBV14 TGTGCCAGCAGCCACTCAAGCGGGGCTCAATACGAGCAGTACTTC CASSHSSGAQYEQYF
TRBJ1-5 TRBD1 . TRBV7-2 TGTGCCAGCAGTTACAGGGGGCAACAGCCCCAGCATTTT CASSYRGQQPQHF
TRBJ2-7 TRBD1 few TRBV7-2 TGTGCCAGCAGCCTCTCTGGACAGGGTTTTGTCGAGCAGTACTTC CASSLSGQGFVEQYF
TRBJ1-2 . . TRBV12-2 TGTGCAAGTCGCTTAGCGCGATCGGGGGAACACAAACCCCATGGCTACACCTTC CASRLARSGEHKPHGYTF
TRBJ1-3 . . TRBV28 TGTGCCAGCAGCCCCCCCCTGGGCATAGGAACTGGAAACACCATATATTTT CASSPPLGIGTGNTIYF
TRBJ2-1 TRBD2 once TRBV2 TGTGCCAGCAAAAGCGGGGCGGGCGATGAGCAGTTCTTC CASKSGAGDEQFF
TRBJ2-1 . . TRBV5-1 TGCGCCAGCAGCAGGAGCGTTCAGTCCTACAATGAGCAGTTCTTC CASSRSVQSYNEQFF
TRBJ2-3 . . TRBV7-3 TGTGCCAGCAGCCCAGCACAGGGGGGGTTTAGCACAGATACGCAGTATTTT CASSPAQGGFSTDTQYF
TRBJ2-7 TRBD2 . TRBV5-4 TGTGCCAGCAGCGGGGGGAGCGGGGGTAGCTCCTACGAGCAGTACTTC CASSGGSGGSSYEQYF
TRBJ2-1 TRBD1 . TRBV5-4 TGTGCCAGCAGCTTGGGAGGGACAGTTACGAATGGGCAGTTCTTC CASSLGGTVTNGQFF
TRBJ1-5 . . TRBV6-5 TGTGCCAGCAGTTACTCGTATTATCAGCCCCAGCATTTT CASSYSYYQPQHF
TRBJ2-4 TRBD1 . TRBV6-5 TGTGCCAGCAGTTCGGACAGGGGTTTTCCCAAAAACATTCAGTACTTC CASSSDRGFPKNIQYF
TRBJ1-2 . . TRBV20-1 TGCAGTGCTCGTCAGGGAAATGGCTACACCTTC CSARQGNGYTF